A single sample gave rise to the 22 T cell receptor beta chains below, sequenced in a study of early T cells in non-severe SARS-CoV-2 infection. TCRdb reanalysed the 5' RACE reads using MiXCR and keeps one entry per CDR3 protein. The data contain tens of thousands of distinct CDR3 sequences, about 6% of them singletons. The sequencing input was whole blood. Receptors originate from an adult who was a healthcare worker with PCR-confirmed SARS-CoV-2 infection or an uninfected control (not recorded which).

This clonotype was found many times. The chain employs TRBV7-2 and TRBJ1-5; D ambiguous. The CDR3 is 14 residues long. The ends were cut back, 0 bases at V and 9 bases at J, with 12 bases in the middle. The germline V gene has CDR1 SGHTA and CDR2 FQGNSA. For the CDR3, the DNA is TGTGCCAGCAGCTTAGCTAGGGATCTGGGGCCCCAGCATTTT. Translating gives CASSLARDLGPQHF.

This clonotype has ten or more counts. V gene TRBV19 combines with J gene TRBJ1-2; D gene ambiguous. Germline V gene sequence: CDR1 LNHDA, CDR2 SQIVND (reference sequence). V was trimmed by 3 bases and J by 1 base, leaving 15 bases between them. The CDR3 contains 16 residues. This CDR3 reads CASSIRAALGNYGYTF. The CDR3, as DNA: TGTGCCAGTAGTATCCGGGCCGCTTTGGGTAACTATGGCTACACCTTC.

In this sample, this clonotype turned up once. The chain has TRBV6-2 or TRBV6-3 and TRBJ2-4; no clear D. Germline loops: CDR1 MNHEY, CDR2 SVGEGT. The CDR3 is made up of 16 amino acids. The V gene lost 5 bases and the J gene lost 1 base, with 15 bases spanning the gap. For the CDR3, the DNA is TGTGCCAGCAGTCCTTTACCTTATGGGGCCAAAAACATTCAGTACTTC. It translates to CASSPLPYGAKNIQYF.

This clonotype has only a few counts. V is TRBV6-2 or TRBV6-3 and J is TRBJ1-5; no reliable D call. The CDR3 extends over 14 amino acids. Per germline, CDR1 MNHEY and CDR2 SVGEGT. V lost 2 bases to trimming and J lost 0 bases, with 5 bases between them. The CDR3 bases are TGTGCCAGCAGTTACAGTTATAGCAATCAGCCCCAGCATTTT. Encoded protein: CASSYSYSNQPQHF.

In DNA, the CDR3 is TGTGCCAGCAGCACCCGCTCAACACCACCGGTTGAAGCTTTCTTT. Its protein product is CASSTRSTPPVEAFF. This sequence joins TRBV6-5 and TRBJ1-1, with D hard to call. Trimming removed 6 bases at V and 7 bases at J, with 21 bases between. The CDR3 length is 15 residues. Germline CDR1 reads MNHEY; CDR2 reads SVGAGI.

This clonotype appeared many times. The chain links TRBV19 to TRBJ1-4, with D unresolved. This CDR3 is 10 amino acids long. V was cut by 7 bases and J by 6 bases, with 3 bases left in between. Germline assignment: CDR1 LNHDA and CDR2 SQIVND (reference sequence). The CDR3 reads CASKDEKLFF. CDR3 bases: TGTGCCAGTAAAGATGAAAAACTGTTTTTT. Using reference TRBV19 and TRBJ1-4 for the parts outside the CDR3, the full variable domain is DGGITQSPKYLFRKEGQNVTLSCEQNLNHDAMYWYRQDPGQGLRLIYYSQIVNDFQKGDIAEGYSVSREKKESFPLTVTSAQKNPTAFYLCASKDEKLFFGSGTQLSVL.

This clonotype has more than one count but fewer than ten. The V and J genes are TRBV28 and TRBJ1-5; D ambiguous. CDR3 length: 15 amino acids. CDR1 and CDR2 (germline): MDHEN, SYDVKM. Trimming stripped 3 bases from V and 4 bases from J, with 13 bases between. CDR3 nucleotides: TGTGCCAGCAGTTTTTATCGTCGGCAGAATCAGCCCCAGCATTTT. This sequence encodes CASSFYRRQNQPQHF.

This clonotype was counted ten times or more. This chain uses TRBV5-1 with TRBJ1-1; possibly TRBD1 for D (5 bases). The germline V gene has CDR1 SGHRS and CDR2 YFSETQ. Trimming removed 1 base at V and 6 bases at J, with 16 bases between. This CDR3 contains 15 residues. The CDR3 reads CASSLSGVSNSEAFF. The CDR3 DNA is TGCGCCAGCAGCTTGTCGGGGGTGTCGAATTCTGAAGCTTTCTTT.

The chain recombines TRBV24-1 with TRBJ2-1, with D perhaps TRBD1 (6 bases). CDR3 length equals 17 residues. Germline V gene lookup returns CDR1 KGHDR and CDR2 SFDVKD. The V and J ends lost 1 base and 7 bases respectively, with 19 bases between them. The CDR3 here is CATSDFLSEGVRNEQFF. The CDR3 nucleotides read TGTGCCACCAGTGATTTCCTATCCGAGGGGGTGAGGAATGAGCAGTTCTTC.

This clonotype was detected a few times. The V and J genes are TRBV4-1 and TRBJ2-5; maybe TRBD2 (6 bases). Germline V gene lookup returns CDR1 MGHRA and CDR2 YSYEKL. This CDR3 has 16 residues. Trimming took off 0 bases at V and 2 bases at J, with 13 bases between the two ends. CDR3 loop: CASSQDGTSKQETQYF. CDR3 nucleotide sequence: TGCGCCAGCAGCCAAGATGGTACTAGCAAACAAGAGACCCAGTACTTC.

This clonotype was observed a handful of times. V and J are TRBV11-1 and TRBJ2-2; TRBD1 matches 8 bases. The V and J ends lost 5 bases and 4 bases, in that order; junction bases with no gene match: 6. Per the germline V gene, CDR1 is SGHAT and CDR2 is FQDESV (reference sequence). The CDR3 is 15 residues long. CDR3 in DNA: TGTGCCAGCAGCCCTTGGACAGGGCGCACCGGGGAGCTGTTTTTT. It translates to CASSPWTGRTGELFF.

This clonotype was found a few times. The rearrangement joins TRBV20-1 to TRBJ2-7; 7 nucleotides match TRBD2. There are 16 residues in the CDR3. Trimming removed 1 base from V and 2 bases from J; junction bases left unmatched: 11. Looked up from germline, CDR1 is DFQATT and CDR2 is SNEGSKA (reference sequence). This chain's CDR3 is CSARGRAPSGPYEQYF. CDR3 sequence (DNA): TGCAGTGCTAGAGGCCGTGCCCCTAGCGGACCCTACGAGCAGTACTTC.

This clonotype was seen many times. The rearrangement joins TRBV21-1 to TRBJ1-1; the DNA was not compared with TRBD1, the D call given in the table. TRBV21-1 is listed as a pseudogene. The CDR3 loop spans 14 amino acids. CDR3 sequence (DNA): TGTGCCAGCAGCAAGACAGGGAAAGGCACTGAAGCTTTCTTT. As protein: CASSKTGKGTEAFF.

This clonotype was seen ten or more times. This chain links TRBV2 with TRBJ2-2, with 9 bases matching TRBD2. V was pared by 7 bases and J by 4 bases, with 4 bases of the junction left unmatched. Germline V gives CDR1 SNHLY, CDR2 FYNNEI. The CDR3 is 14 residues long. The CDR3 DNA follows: TGTGCCAGCAATGGAGCGGGAGGCACCGGGGAGCTGTTTTTT. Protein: CASNGAGGTGELFF.

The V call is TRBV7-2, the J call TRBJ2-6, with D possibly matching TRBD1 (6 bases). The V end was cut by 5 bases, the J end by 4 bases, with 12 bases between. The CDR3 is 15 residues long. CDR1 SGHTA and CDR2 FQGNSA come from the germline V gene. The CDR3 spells CASSRSGVGANVLTF. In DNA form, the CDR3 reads TGTGCCAGCAGCCGATCAGGGGTCGGGGCCAACGTCCTGACTTTC. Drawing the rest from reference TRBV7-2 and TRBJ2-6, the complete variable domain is GAGVSQSPSNKVTEKGKDVELRCDPISGHTALYWYRQSLGQGLEFLIYFQGNSAPDKSGLPSDRFSAERTGGSVSTLTIQRTQQEDSAVYLCASSRSGVGANVLTFGAGSRLTVL.

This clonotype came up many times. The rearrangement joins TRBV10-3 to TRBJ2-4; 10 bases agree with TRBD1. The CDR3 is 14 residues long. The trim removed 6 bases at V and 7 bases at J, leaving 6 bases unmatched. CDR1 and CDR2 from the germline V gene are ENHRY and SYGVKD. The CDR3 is CAISQGQGMNIQYF. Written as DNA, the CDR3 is TGTGCCATCAGCCAGGGACAGGGGATGAACATTCAGTACTTC.

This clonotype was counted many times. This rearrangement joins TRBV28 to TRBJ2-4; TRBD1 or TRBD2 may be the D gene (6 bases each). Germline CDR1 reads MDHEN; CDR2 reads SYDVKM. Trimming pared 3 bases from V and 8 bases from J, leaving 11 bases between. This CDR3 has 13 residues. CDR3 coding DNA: TGTGCCAGCAGTTTCGGGGGCGCGGACATTCAGTACTTC. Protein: CASSFGGADIQYF. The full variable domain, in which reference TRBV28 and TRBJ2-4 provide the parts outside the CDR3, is DVKVTQSSRYLVKRTGEKVFLECVQDMDHENMFWYRQDPGLGLRLIYFSYDVKMKEKGDIPEGYSVSREKKERFSLILESASTNQTSMYLCASSFGGADIQYFGAGTRLSVL.

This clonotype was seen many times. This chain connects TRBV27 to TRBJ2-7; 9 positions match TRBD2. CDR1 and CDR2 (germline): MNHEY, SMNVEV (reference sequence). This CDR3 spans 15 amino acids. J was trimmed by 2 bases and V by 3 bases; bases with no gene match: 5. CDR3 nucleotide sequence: TGTGCCAGCAGTTTCCGAATAGCGGGAGCCTACGAGCAGTACTTC. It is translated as CASSFRIAGAYEQYF.

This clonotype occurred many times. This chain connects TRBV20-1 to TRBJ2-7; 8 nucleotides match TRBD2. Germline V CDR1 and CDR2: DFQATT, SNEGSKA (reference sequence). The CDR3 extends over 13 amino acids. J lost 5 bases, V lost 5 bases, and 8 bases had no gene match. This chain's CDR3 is CSAPASGSHEQYF. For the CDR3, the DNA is TGCAGTGCTCCCGCTAGCGGGTCCCACGAGCAGTACTTC.

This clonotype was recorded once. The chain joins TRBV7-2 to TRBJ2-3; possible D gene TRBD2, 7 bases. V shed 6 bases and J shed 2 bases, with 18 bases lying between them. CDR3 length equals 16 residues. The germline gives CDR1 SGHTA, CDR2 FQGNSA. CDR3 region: CASSLKGGSLTDTQYF. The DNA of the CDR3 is TGTGCCAGCAGTCTCAAGGGGGGGTCCCTCACAGATACGCAGTATTTT.

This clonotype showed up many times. CDR3 bases: TGTGCCAGCAGCTTGGAACAGGGGGACGAGCAGTACTTC. Its protein is CASSLEQGDEQYF. The chain joins TRBV5-6 to TRBJ2-7; TRBD1 agrees at 8 bases. Germline V lookup: CDR1 SGHDT, CDR2 YYEEEE. The CDR3 runs to 13 residues. The ends lost 0 bases at V and 5 bases at J; junction bases unmatched: 1. Complete variable domain (other parts from reference TRBV5-6 and TRBJ2-7): DAGVTQSPTHLIKTRGQQVTLRCSPKSGHDTVSWYQQALGQGPQFIFQYYEEEERQRGNFPDRFSGHQFPNYSSELNVNALLLGDSALYLCASSLEQGDEQYFGPGTRLTVT.

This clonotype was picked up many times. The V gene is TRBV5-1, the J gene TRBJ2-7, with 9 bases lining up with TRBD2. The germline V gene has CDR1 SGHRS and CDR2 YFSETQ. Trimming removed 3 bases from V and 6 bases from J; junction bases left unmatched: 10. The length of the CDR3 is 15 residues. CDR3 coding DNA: TGCGCCAGCAGCTCCTCTAGCGGGAAGTACCGCGAGCAGTACTTC. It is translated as CASSSSSGKYREQYF.